This TCR beta chain was sequenced in a study of cytomegalovirus exposure and HLA in healthy donors. Study overall: The same platform was used for the 100 to 150 validation repertoires and the 650 to 800 first-cohort repertoires, a later analysis reported. Overall study results and limits: Most sequenced TCRs were rare (though some public TCRs occurred in many donors).

The assay was immunoSEQ multiplex PCR, and TCRdb's table has in-frame clones only and misses some. Here the sample spans 100,000 to 150,000 clones, around 94% being singletons. For this clone: Its antigen remains unknown.

Sample: PBMCs. The TCR originated in a woman aged 18-35 years in good health and CMV-seronegative.

The CDR3 region is CASSLDEALELFF. The CDR3 DNA follows: TGTGCCAGCAGCTTAGACGAGGCCCTGGAGCTGTTTTTT. This chain connects TRBV11-1 to TRBJ2-2; D gene unclear. This CDR3 comprises 13 residues. Trimming took off 1 base at V and 10 bases at J, with 10 bases between the two ends. Per germline, CDR1 SGHAT and CDR2 FQDESV (reference sequence).